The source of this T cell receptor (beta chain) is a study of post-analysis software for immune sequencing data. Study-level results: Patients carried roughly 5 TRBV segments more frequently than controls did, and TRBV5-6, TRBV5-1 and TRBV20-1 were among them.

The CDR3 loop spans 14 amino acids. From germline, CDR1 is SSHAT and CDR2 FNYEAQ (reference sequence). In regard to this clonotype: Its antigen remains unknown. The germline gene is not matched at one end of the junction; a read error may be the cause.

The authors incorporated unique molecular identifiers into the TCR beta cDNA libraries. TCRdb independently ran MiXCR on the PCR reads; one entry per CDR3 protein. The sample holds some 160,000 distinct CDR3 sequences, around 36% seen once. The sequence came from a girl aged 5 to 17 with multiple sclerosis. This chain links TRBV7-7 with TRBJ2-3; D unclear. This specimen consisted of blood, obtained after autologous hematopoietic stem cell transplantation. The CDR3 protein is CASSLSGGTDTQYF. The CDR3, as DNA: TGTGCTAGCAGCTTGAGTGGCGGCACAGATACGCAGTATTTT.